These 29 T cell receptor beta chains originate from one sample sequenced in a study of graft-versus-host responses after intestinal transplantation. Their antigens remain unidentified. TCRdb keeps only in-frame clones here, not all; method: immunoSEQ multiplex PCR. There are around 100,000 clones in the sample; more than 80% occur only once, and about 0.2% lies in the top ten. The sample in question was unstimulated CD4+ T cells sorted from spleen or lymph node cells, obtained before transplant. Every receptor here comes from a human donor who was the organ donor for an intestinal transplant.

J is TRBJ2-1 and V is TRBV6-5; tentative D call: TRBD2 (6 bases). V was trimmed by 4 bases and J by 2 bases, leaving 15 bases between them. CDR3 size: 16 residues. The V gene's germline CDR1 is MNHEY and CDR2 SVGAGI. Here the CDR3 reads CASSSPGSYPYNEQFF. The CDR3 bases are TGTGCCAGCAGTTCCCCCGGGAGCTACCCCTACAATGAGCAGTTCTTC.

This sequence joins TRBV19 and TRBJ2-2; 12 nucleotides agree with TRBD2. The CDR3 spans 18 residues. V was pared by 3 bases and J by 6 bases, with 11 bases of the junction left unmatched. The germline CDR1 and CDR2 sequences are LNHDA and SQIVND (reference sequence). The CDR3 DNA reads as TGTGCCAGTAGTATCGGCGGACTAGCGGGAACGCGGGCCGGGGAGCTGTTTTTT. It translates to CASSIGGLAGTRAGELFF.

The chain uses TRBV11-2 and TRBJ2-2; 8 positions agree with TRBD1. V was clipped by 5 bases and J by 1 base; unmatched bases: 3. The CDR3 totals 15 residues. CDR1 is SGHAT and CDR2 is FQNNGV in the germline V gene. The chain's CDR3 is CASSTGTGNTGELFF. CDR3 sequence (DNA): TGTGCCAGCAGCACCGGGACAGGGAACACCGGGGAGCTGTTTTTT.

V gene TRBV18 combines with J gene TRBJ1-3; TRBD1 aligns across 7 bases. CDR3 size: 18 residues. The J segment lost 0 bases and the V segment lost 4 bases, leaving 12 bases of the junction unmatched. CDR1 KGHSH and CDR2 LQKENI come from the germline V gene. This CDR3 is CASSLTSGQENSGNTIYF. The CDR3 DNA is TGTGCCAGCTCACTCACTTCTGGACAGGAGAACTCTGGAAACACCATATATTTT.

The chain joins TRBV23-1 to TRBJ2-7; D not resolved. TRBV23-1 is filed as an ORF, its function uncertain. Trimming cost V 6 bases and J 6 bases, with 6 bases left between them. The CDR3 is 10 residues long. Here the CDR3 DNA reads TGCGCCAGCAGCCGCTGCGAGCAGTACTTC. Amino acids: CASSRCEQYF.

The rearrangement uses TRBV6-1 and TRBJ2-7, with 7 positions matching TRBD2. CDR3 size: 14 residues. Germline V gene lookup returns CDR1 MNHNS and CDR2 SASEGT. Trimming at V came to 0 bases and at J to 4 bases, leaving 3 bases not matched to a gene. The CDR3 reads CASSEAGGPYEQYF. The CDR3 coding sequence is TGTGCCAGCAGTGAAGCGGGAGGGCCGTACGAGCAGTACTTC.

The chain carries TRBV11-2 and TRBJ1-3; no definite D call. The V and J ends lost 4 bases and 0 bases respectively, with 7 bases between them. This CDR3 comprises 14 residues. Germline-derived CDR1 and CDR2 are SGHAT and FQNNGV. The CDR3 reads CASSSQNSGNTIYF. CDR3 DNA: TGTGCCAGCAGCTCCCAAAACTCTGGAAACACCATATATTTT. The complete variable domain, with remaining parts taken from reference TRBV11-2 and TRBJ1-3, reads EAGVAQSPRYKIIEKRQSVAFWCNPISGHATLYWYQQILGQGPKLLIQFQNNGVVDDSQLPKDRFSAERLKGVDSTLKIQPAKLEDSAVYLCASSSQNSGNTIYFGEGSWLTVV.

The V call is TRBV9, the J call TRBJ1-2, with TRBD1 as a possible D gene (6 bases). The germline gives CDR1 SGDLS, CDR2 YYNGEE. The CDR3 has 14 amino acids. The V and J ends lost 0 bases and 4 bases respectively, with 10 bases between them. The CDR3 DNA is TGTGCCAGCAGCGTAGCGGGGGCCGGCTATGGCTACACCTTC. Amino acid sequence: CASSVAGAGYGYTF.

The chain has TRBV5-1 and TRBJ2-3, with 14 positions matching TRBD2. Germline CDR1 is SGHRS and CDR2 is YFSETQ. Germline trimming cut 4 bases from V and 6 bases from J; bases unmatched to any gene: 7. This CDR3 has 16 residues. In DNA form, the CDR3 reads TGCGCCAGCAGCGGGGGGACTAGCGGGAGCGCCGATACGCAGTATTTT. The encoded protein is CASSGGTSGSADTQYF.

About this clone itself: Other DNA sequences in this specimen translate into the identical CDR3. The chain couples TRBV20-1 to TRBJ1-1; the D is unclear. Trimming left V 6 bases short and J 3 bases short, with 8 bases between. The CDR3 runs to 11 residues. Per germline, CDR1 DFQATT and CDR2 SNEGSKA (reference sequence). The CDR3 DNA reads as TGCAGTGCCCGCGAGGACACTGAAGCTTTCTTT. Translation gives CSAREDTEAFF.

The rearrangement links TRBV5-8 to TRBJ1-1, with no clear D. V was clipped by 2 bases and J by 1 base, with 6 bases between them. Germline loops: CDR1 SGHTS, CDR2 YDEGEE. The CDR3 is 13 amino acids. CDR3 sequence (DNA): TGTGCCAGCAGCTTTACTCAGAACACTGAAGCTTTCTTT. The encoded protein is CASSFTQNTEAFF.

V usage is TRBV19 and J usage is TRBJ2-1; no clear D gene. The germline V gene encodes CDR1 LNHDA and CDR2 SQIVND (reference sequence). The CDR3 is 15 amino acids. V was cut by 7 bases and J by 6 bases, with 19 bases left in between. CDR3 nucleotide sequence: TGTGCCAGTACCTTCGAGCTGGCCCTGATCAATGAGCAGTTCTTC. Its translation is CASTFELALINEQFF. Full variable domain (missing parts from reference TRBV19 and TRBJ2-1): DGGITQSPKYLFRKEGQNVTLSCEQNLNHDAMYWYRQDPGQGLRLIYYSQIVNDFQKGDIAEGYSVSREKKESFPLTVTSAQKNPTAFYLCASTFELALINEQFFGPGTRLTVL.

This chain uses TRBV29-1 with TRBJ2-7; 9 bases agree with TRBD1. From germline, CDR1 is SQVTM and CDR2 ANQGSEA. V lost 6 bases, J lost 6 bases, and 12 bases stayed unmatched. This CDR3 comprises 14 residues. Here the CDR3 reads CSVDGDRDTGEQYF. CDR3 sequence (DNA): TGCAGCGTCGATGGGGACAGGGACACCGGCGAGCAGTACTTC.

This clone was recorded a few times. The chain couples TRBV6-5 to TRBJ1-1; D is unclear. This CDR3 is 12 amino acids long. V lost 4 bases to trimming and J lost 8 bases, with 11 bases between them. Germline CDR1 reads MNHEY; CDR2 reads SVGAGI. CDR3 sequence: CASSSPVTEAFF. The DNA for the CDR3 is TGTGCCAGCAGTTCGCCGGTCACAGAAGCTTTCTTT.

V is TRBV9 and J is TRBJ1-4, with TRBD1 matching 8 bases. Germline values: CDR1 SGDLS, CDR2 YYNGEE. The CDR3 totals 14 residues. Losses at the gene ends were 0 bases for V and 7 bases for J; bases not matched to a gene: 2. CDR3 amino acids: CASSVDRGGEKLFF. CDR3 DNA sequence: TGTGCCAGCAGCGTAGACAGGGGGGGTGAAAAACTGTTTTTT.

The chain recombines TRBV15 with TRBJ1-1, with 10 nucleotides matching TRBD1. The CDR3 has 16 amino acids. Germline CDR1 reads LNHNV; CDR2 reads YYDKDF (reference sequence). With 3 bases clipped from V and 0 bases from J, the junction kept 4 bases outside the gene matches. CDR3 loop: CATSRDRGAMNTEAFF. The DNA for the CDR3 is TGTGCCACCAGCAGGGACAGGGGGGCTATGAACACTGAAGCTTTCTTT.

The V gene is TRBV25-1, the J gene TRBJ1-1; 10 positions match TRBD1. Per germline, CDR1 MGHDK and CDR2 SYGVNS. V lost 6 bases and J lost 8; bases outside the gene matches: 6. This CDR3 is built from 13 residues. For the CDR3, the DNA is TGTGCCAGCAGCTCTCCGGGACAGGGGGAAGCTTTCTTT. It specifies CASSSPGQGEAFF.

This chain uses TRBV18 with TRBJ2-2; D call uncertain. In germline, CDR1 is KGHSH, CDR2 LQKENI. V shed 3 bases and J shed 6 bases, with 8 bases lying between them. The CDR3 sequence is 13 residues long. CDR3 in amino acids: CASSPKTPGELFF. The CDR3 nucleotides are TGTGCCAGCTCACCTAAAACCCCCGGGGAGCTGTTTTTT.

The J gene is TRBJ2-5, the V gene TRBV7-8; 15 bases match TRBD2. V lost 4 bases and J lost 5; bases outside the gene matches: 5. CDR1 and CDR2 (germline): SGHVS, FQNEAQ. The CDR3 has 16 residues. The chain's CDR3 is CASSWTSGRAEETQYF. CDR3 sequence (DNA): TGTGCCAGCAGCTGGACTAGCGGGAGGGCCGAGGAGACCCAGTACTTC.

The chain uses TRBV6-6 and TRBJ2-5; the D call may be TRBD1 or TRBD2 (5 bases each). The CDR3 loop spans 12 amino acids. The germline CDR1 and CDR2 sequences are MNHNY and SVGAGI (reference sequence). V lost 6 bases and J lost 4, with 9 bases in between. CDR3: CASSSGGETQYF. DNA of the CDR3: TGTGCCAGCAGCAGTGGGGGAGAGACCCAGTACTTC.

The genes are TRBV5-1 and TRBJ1-1; D gene uncertain. Germline V lookup: CDR1 SGHRS, CDR2 YFSETQ. The CDR3 runs 14 residues. V shed 0 bases and J shed 0 bases, with 6 bases lying between them. CDR3 loop: CASSLGGMNTEAFF. CDR3 nucleotides: TGCGCCAGCAGCTTGGGAGGGATGAACACTGAAGCTTTCTTT.

CDR3 DNA: TGTGCCAGTTGGACTTACGAGCAGTACTTC. Translation gives CASWTYEQYF. This chain joins TRBV4-2 and TRBJ2-7; TRBD2 might be the D (5 bases). This CDR3 region has 10 residues. Germline V lookup: CDR1 LGHNA, CDR2 YNFKEQ. The ends were cut back, 9 bases at V and 4 bases at J, with 7 bases in the middle.

The chain has TRBV7-9 and TRBJ2-5, with no clear D. The J call is in doubt because the DNA end fits TRBJ2-7 better. Germline V gives CDR1 SEHNR, CDR2 FQNEAQ (reference sequence). There are 12 residues in the CDR3. The DNA for the CDR3 is TGTGCCAGCAGCTCCGTCCTCTACGAGCAGTACTTC. Protein product: CASSSVLYEQYF.

This clone showed up just a few times. Additional DNA sequences in this sample encode the identical CDR3. This chain connects TRBV30 to TRBJ2-7; D not resolved. The CDR3 consists of 11 residues. The germline V gene has CDR1 GTSNPN and CDR2 SVGIG (reference sequence). V lost 0 bases and J 4 bases, leaving 4 bases between the germline ends. The CDR3 coding sequence is TGTGCCTGGAGTGTCGGGTACGAGCAGTACTTC. This sequence encodes CAWSVGYEQYF.

About this clone: The sample contains more than one DNA sequence encoding this CDR3. The CDR3 sequence is CASSRAGTWSLYEQYF. Written as DNA, the CDR3 is TGTGCCAGTAGTAGGGCCGGGACCTGGTCGCTCTACGAGCAGTACTTC. The V call is TRBV19, the J call TRBJ2-7, with D tentatively TRBD1 or TRBD2 (5 bases each). The length of the CDR3 is 16 residues. The V and J ends lost 4 bases and 3 bases respectively, with 19 bases between them. The V gene's germline CDR1 is LNHDA and CDR2 SQIVND (reference sequence).

The chain recombines TRBV30 with TRBJ1-1; D not certain. Between the trimmed V and J ends, which lost 0 bases and 3 bases, there was a span of 14 bases. This CDR3 is built from 15 residues. The germline V gene has CDR1 GTSNPN and CDR2 SVGIG (reference sequence). The DNA of the CDR3 is TGTGCCTGGAGTGTACGTGAAGACGGCTACACTGAAGCTTTCTTT. Translation gives CAWSVREDGYTEAFF.

The chain uses TRBV29-1 and TRBJ2-3, with 7 bases identical to TRBD2. Germline CDR1 and CDR2: SQVTM and ANQGSEA. The CDR3 is made up of 11 amino acids. The junction had 3 bases not matched to a gene; V was cut back by 8 bases and J by 4 bases. The CDR3 DNA reads as TGCAGCACTAGCGATTCAGATACGCAGTATTTT. Its protein product is CSTSDSDTQYF.

This rearrangement joins TRBV11-2 to TRBJ1-1, with D unresolved. Per the germline V gene, CDR1 is SGHAT and CDR2 is FQNNGV. V gave up 1 base and J gave up 5 bases, with 11 bases separating them. The CDR3 runs to 14 residues. The CDR3 sequence: CASSLGQLGTEAFF. The DNA of the CDR3 is TGTGCCAGCAGCTTAGGTCAATTGGGGACTGAAGCTTTCTTT.

The V gene is TRBV5-1, the J gene TRBJ2-1, with TRBD2 identical over 9 bases. There are 13 residues in the CDR3. Trimming removed 4 bases from V and 7 bases from J; junction bases left unmatched: 3. The germline V gene has CDR1 SGHRS and CDR2 YFSETQ. CDR3 residues: CASSTSGPNEQFF. CDR3 nucleotide sequence: TGCGCCAGCAGCACTAGCGGGCCGAATGAGCAGTTCTTC.